Listed below are T cell receptor beta chains from one sample, sequenced in a study of T cells in Graves' hyperthyroidism and ophthalmopathy. TCRdb processed the multiplex PCR reads anew with MiXCR; each CDR3 protein has one entry. The repertoire has 600,000 to 650,000 distinct CDR3 sequences, 20% of them found once; the top ten carry approximately 30%. The sequencing input was blood. These receptor sequences come from a man younger than 40 with Graves' ophthalmopathy. CDR3s include the opening cysteine and the closing phenylalanine or tryptophan. D genes are given only for firm matches.

V	D	CDR3
TRBV5-1	TRBD2	CASSLGREFNEQFF
TRBV6-2/TRBV6-3	.	CASRGERAKNIQYF
TRBV6-1	.	CASTLGLNYGYTF
TRBV3-1	.	CASSQARVHNEQFF
TRBV29-1	TRBD1	CSVGTGNTEAFF
TRBV6-1	.	CASSSDRYEQYF
TRBV7-9	.	CASSLGAGVLAYEQYF
TRBV27	TRBD1	CASKGQGNNEQFF
TRBV7-2	.	CASSLRTTTGNTIYF
TRBV27	.	CASSRRGQGSTGELFF
TRBV25-1	.	CASSDSANYGYTF
TRBV6-5	.	CASSSEGRNSGANVLTF
TRBV20-1	.	CSASGGRNEQFF
TRBV5-4	.	CASSLGGIAYNEQFF
TRBV5-1	TRBD2	CASSSSTSGRSTDTQYF
TRBV25-1	.	CASSEWDNSGGLEASGANVLTF
TRBV7-9	.	CASLRTDANTGELFF
TRBV20-1	TRBD1	CSARDRVRGSINEQFF
TRBV12-3/TRBV12-4	.	CASSFSGAETKNIQYF
TRBV20-1	.	CSAPPPRRGGEQFF
TRBV7-2	TRBD1	CASSPGGVSPLHF
TRBV20-1	.	CSSGGLGGVNTEAFF
TRBV19	.	CASSAPDRWNTEAFF
TRBV25-1	TRBD1	CASSEDREGTDTQYF
TRBV12-3/TRBV12-4	.	CASSLASGTEAFF
TRBV20-1	.	CSAPNWDTMNTEAFF
TRBV27	TRBD2	CASSPMTRTSGSNEQFF
TRBV5-1	.	CASSWLGQEAGELFF
TRBV20-1	.	CSARPPNDYGYTF
TRBV28	TRBD1	CASSLHRGRSTDTQYF
TRBV4-1	.	CASSQDVGRGDTQYF
TRBV7-6	TRBD1	CASSRGTGGYFNEQFF
TRBV20-1	.	CSARETPGSAKNIQYF
TRBV28	.	CASLTGGQPQHF
TRBV7-9	.	CASSRIQDNYGYTF
TRBV20-1	TRBD1	CSARKDRGWYDYGYTF
TRBV2	TRBD1	CASQGQGARYYGYTF
TRBV28	TRBD1	CASSRGGTGGNEQYF
TRBV6-6	.	CASSYSTSGDEQFF
TRBV20-1	TRBD1	CSATPTGSSYNSPLHF
TRBV13	.	CASSFYTADSYNSPLHF
TRBV12-3/TRBV12-4	TRBD1	CASTTRSQGAYGYTF
TRBV6-1	.	CASSGGPLEKLFF
TRBV14	.	CASSQDLVGSHEQYF
TRBV30	.	CAWERAATGYTF
TRBV29-1	.	CSGGLAGPGELFF
TRBV5-1	.	CASSLGGIYEKLFF
TRBV3-1	.	CASSQRASGTEAFF
TRBV10-3	.	CAISGEEGNSPLHF
TRBV11-2	.	CASSHPMSYGYTF
TRBV6-1	.	CASKLSSTDTQYF
TRBV6-1	.	CASSEAESSYNSPLHF
TRBV20-1	.	CSAQPVLNYGYTF
TRBV6-1	TRBD1	CASMGQSYEQYF
TRBV5-5	TRBD2	CASSLGVRKTSGRASNEQFF